This T cell receptor (beta chain) emerged from a study of sequential checkpoint blockade in melanoma. Study overall: DNA from 95 or so pretreatment tumor samples underwent TCRβ immunosequencing. After nivolumab or ipilimumab alone, about two dozen patients had week-13 rebiopsies.

Documented treatment: randomized to nivolumab then ipilimumab (arm A) or the reverse (arm B). General study findings and limits: Clinical benefit was about 30 times likelier when tumor T-cell fraction and clonality increased. T-cell fraction and clonality followed PD-L1 and CD8+ counts, not mutational load.

The CDR3 is 13 amino acids. Trimming removed 6 bases from V and 6 bases from J; junction bases left unmatched: 3. Germline V gene data show CDR1 as WSHSY and CDR2 as SAAADI. As for this clone: As yet, its antigen is unknown.

Assay used: immunoSEQ multiplex PCR; TCRdb lists only in-frame clones, some missing. Of almost 3,000 clones in the sample, under 40% were seen once. Material: tumor tissue (inferred from file names), obtained from a patient given nivolumab and ipilimumab in sequence. This sequence joins TRBV10-2 and TRBJ2-2; 8 bases align to TRBD1. The TCR comes from a human donor with melanoma. The CDR3 loop is CASSSGQAGELFF. The CDR3 nucleotides are TGCGCCAGCAGCTCGGGACAGGCCGGGGAGCTGTTTTTT.